This T cell receptor (beta chain) was recovered during a study of PD-1 blockade in classical Hodgkin lymphoma. Germline CDR1 is SGDLS and CDR2 is YYNGEE. The CDR3 runs 16 residues. After removal of 4 bases from V and 4 bases from J, the junction contained 11 bases not matched to a gene. This table comes from immunoSEQ multiplex PCR, and its TCRdb copy is limited to in-frame clones, with some not included. The sample carries around 32,000 clones, 88% recorded once. On this clone itself: Its target is unknown.

Time point here: newly diagnosed, previously untreated cHL patient sample. Out of thawed PBMCs, magnetic negative selection purified CD4+ T cells. It was PBMCs in newly diagnosed, untreated classical Hodgkin lymphoma that served as comparison. Points from the study as a whole: The study reported lower baseline TCR diversity in newly diagnosed patients than in healthy donors. With respect to the repertoire differences, their causes, possibly disease activity or prior therapy, remain undefined.

This receptor was taken from a human donor with classical Hodgkin lymphoma. The chain couples TRBV9 to TRBJ2-1; TRBD2 aligns across 7 bases. The source material was CD4+ T cells from blood. The CDR3 loop is CASSPSVGTTYNEQFF. In nucleotides, the CDR3 is TGTGCCAGCAGCCCTTCCGTTGGGACTACTTACAATGAGCAGTTCTTC.